Described below is a single T cell receptor beta chain sequence and its context. Random hexamers were used to reverse transcribe the RNA input (about 0.5 to 1 ug). The method of amplification for TCR beta CDR3 was immunoSEQ multiplex PCR, covering 54 Vbeta and 13 Jbeta. TCRdb independently ran MiXCR on the immunoSEQ multiplex PCR reads; one entry per CDR3 protein. The sample carries under 200,000 distinct CDR3 sequences, 85% to 95% recorded once. In blood CD8+ and CD4+ T cells, TCR beta underwent sequencing. CD8+ and CD4+ T cells were negatively isolated; TEMRA cells were FACS-enriched. Trimming took 6 bases from V and 3 from J, leaving 11 bases between them. This CDR3 has 12 residues. Germline values: CDR1 DFQATT, CDR2 SNEGSKA (reference sequence). These data belong to a study of CD8 T cells in Susac syndrome.

The sequence came from a human donor in good health. The V gene is TRBV20-1, the J gene TRBJ1-1; D unresolved. Sequenced material: CD4+ T cells from PBMCs. Here the CDR3 DNA reads TGCAGTGCCACCGCCCGGGACACTGAAGCTTTCTTT. Translation: CSATARDTEAFF.